Below are 15 T cell receptor beta chains sequenced from a single sample in a study of T cells after yellow fever vaccination. Each CDR3 protein is one row after TCRdb ran MiXCR on the 5' RACE reads. The sample holds fewer than 350,000 distinct CDR3 sequences; around 4.3% are singletons and the top ten take approximately 19%. The sample in question was PBMCs, obtained 15 days after the yellow fever booster vaccination. Every receptor here comes from a man between 18 and 35 years old who received the YFV17D yellow fever vaccine.

This clonotype came up a few times. The chain recombines TRBV6-1 with TRBJ1-5, with D perhaps TRBD1 (5 bases). V was cut by 6 bases and J by 4 bases, with 25 bases left in between. The CDR3 has 18 amino acids. Germline V lookup: CDR1 MNHNS, CDR2 SASEGT. The CDR3 bases are TGTGCCAGCAGCCCCGGGGCGGGAGCAGGCATGGGGAATCAGCCCCAGCATTTT. The encoded protein is CASSPGAGAGMGNQPQHF.

This clonotype was picked up a small number of times. V and J are TRBV12-3 or TRBV12-4 and TRBJ1-5; D uncertain. V lost 5 bases to trimming and J lost 1 base, with 15 bases between them. The CDR3 runs to 16 residues. CDR3 region: CASSPRAGLSNQPQHF. The CDR3, as DNA: TGTGCCAGCAGTCCCCGGGCGGGGTTGAGCAATCAGCCCCAGCATTTT.

The sample holds many counts of this clonotype. V is TRBV10-3 and J is TRBJ2-5; 7 nucleotides align to TRBD1. The CDR3 runs 12 residues. With V trimmed by 6 bases and J by 5 bases, 3 bases remained unmatched. Per germline, CDR1 ENHRY and CDR2 SYGVKD. CDR3 residues: CAISDRVETQYF. The CDR3 nucleotides are TGTGCCATCAGCGACAGGGTTGAGACCCAGTACTTC.

There are many counts of this clonotype. V is TRBV9 and J is TRBJ2-1; TRBD1 matches at 10 bases. The CDR3 has 17 residues. V was pared by 1 base and J by 4 bases, with 8 bases of the junction left unmatched. Per germline, CDR1 SGDLS and CDR2 YYNGEE. The CDR3 is CASSVSLGDRGYNEQFF. CDR3 bases: TGTGCCAGCAGCGTAAGCTTAGGGGACAGGGGATACAATGAGCAGTTCTTC.

This clonotype showed up many times. This CDR3 reads CASSFQRAGNQPQHF. The DNA of the CDR3 is TGTGCCAGCAGCTTTCAGCGTGCAGGCAATCAGCCCCAGCATTTT. The genes are TRBV7-2 and TRBJ1-5; D not certain. Germline V gives CDR1 SGHTA, CDR2 FQGNSA. V lost 3 bases and J 2 bases, leaving 11 bases between the germline ends. The length of the CDR3 is 15 residues.

This clonotype was seen a handful of times. V is TRBV5-1 and J is TRBJ1-1, with D perhaps TRBD1 (5 bases). Deletions cut 0 bases from V and 6 bases from J, with 12 bases between. The CDR3 spans 14 residues. From germline, CDR1 is SGHRS and CDR2 YFSETQ. CDR3: CASSLAGGRPEAFF. CDR3 coding DNA: TGCGCCAGCAGCTTGGCGGGGGGGAGGCCTGAAGCTTTCTTT.

This clonotype was detected many times. The chain carries TRBV9 and TRBJ2-3; the match to TRBD2 covers 10 bases. The V gene end was trimmed by 2 bases and the J gene end by 1 base; junction bases not matched to a gene: 4. Germline lookup yields CDR1 SGDLS and CDR2 YYNGEE. The CDR3 totals 16 residues. The CDR3, as DNA: TGTGCCAGCAGCGTTAGCGGGGGGCAACGCACAGATACGCAGTATTTT. Translating it yields CASSVSGGQRTDTQYF.

Only a few counts were recorded for this clonotype. The V gene is TRBV5-1, the J gene TRBJ2-5; a weak D match, TRBD1 (5 bases). This CDR3 is 13 amino acids long. Germline CDR1 reads SGHRS; CDR2 reads YFSETQ. The germline V and J ends were trimmed by 5 bases and 0 bases, with 8 bases remaining between them. Here the CDR3 reads CASRKGYQETQYF. In DNA form, the CDR3 reads TGCGCCAGCAGAAAGGGGTACCAAGAGACCCAGTACTTC. Based on the CDR3 plus reference TRBV5-1 and TRBJ2-5, the full variable domain is KAGVTQTPRYLIKTRGQQVTLSCSPISGHRSVSWYQQTPGQGLQFLFEYFSETQRNKGNFPGRFSGRQFSNSRSEMNVSTLELGDSALYLCASRKGYQETQYFGPGTRLLVL.

This clonotype was seen many times. The V call is TRBV5-1, the J call TRBJ2-1; possible D gene TRBD2, 6 bases. The CDR3 contains 16 residues. Germline CDR1 reads SGHRS; CDR2 reads YFSETQ. V was cut by 4 bases and J by 5 bases, with 19 bases left in between. CDR3 in DNA: TGCGCCAGCAGCCCGGTAGGGGACTGGCGGAACAATGAGCAGTTCTTC. This codes for CASSPVGDWRNNEQFF.

Many counts were recorded for this clonotype. V usage is TRBV7-3 and J usage is TRBJ1-1, with D hard to call. In germline, CDR1 is SGHTA, CDR2 FQGTGA. This CDR3 is 13 amino acids long. Trimming took off 5 bases at V and 5 bases at J, with 12 bases between the two ends. CDR3 nucleotide sequence: TGTGCCAGCAGCCCCGGCTGGGGTACTGAAGCTTTCTTT. It codes for CASSPGWGTEAFF.

This clonotype was seen a few times. The chain employs TRBV5-4 and TRBJ2-5; TRBD2 matches at 8 bases. Germline V gene sequence: CDR1 SGHNT, CDR2 YYREEE (reference sequence). V shed 5 bases, J shed 5 bases, and the junction held 11 bases outside the gene matches. This CDR3 is built from 15 residues. DNA of the CDR3: TGTGCCAGCAGTGAGGTGCGGGGGGAAAGCGAGACCCAGTACTTC. It is translated as CASSEVRGESETQYF.

The rearrangement joins TRBV7-9 to TRBJ2-4, with 7 bases that match TRBD1. Germline lookup yields CDR1 SEHNR and CDR2 FQNEAQ (reference sequence). The CDR3 runs to 14 residues. Germline trimming cut 5 bases from V and 9 bases from J; bases unmatched to any gene: 10. The CDR3 bases are TGTGCCAGCAGCCCCGGGACAGAGCTCGGCATTCAGTACTTC. This sequence encodes CASSPGTELGIQYF. Drawing the rest from reference TRBV7-9 and TRBJ2-4, the complete variable domain is DTGVSQNPRHKITKRGQNVTFRCDPISEHNRLYWYRQTLGQGPEFLTYFQNEAQLEKSRLLSDRFSAERPKGSFSTLEIQRTEQGDSAMYLCASSPGTELGIQYFGAGTRLSVL.

The V gene is TRBV7-2, the J gene TRBJ1-1; D gene unclear. V lost 3 bases and J 0 bases, leaving 20 bases between the germline ends. The CDR3 consists of 18 residues. CDR1 and CDR2 (germline): SGHTA, FQGNSA. The CDR3 coding sequence is TGTGCCAGCAGCTTCCCACCACGGACGGCAACCATGAACACTGAAGCTTTCTTT. Translating gives CASSFPPRTATMNTEAFF.

This clonotype has at least ten counts. CDR3 amino acids: CASSQVAGKNTGELFF. CDR3 in DNA: TGTGCCAGCAGCCAAGTAGCAGGGAAGAACACCGGGGAGCTGTTTTTT. The rearrangement joins TRBV3-1 to TRBJ2-2; TRBD1 is a possible D gene (5 bases). CDR1 is LGHDT and CDR2 is YNNKEL in the germline V gene (reference sequence). Trimming stripped 1 base from V and 1 base from J, with 10 bases between. There are 16 residues in the CDR3.

At least ten counts were recorded for this clonotype. The chain recombines TRBV19 with TRBJ1-2; 12 bases match TRBD1. The CDR3 sequence is 13 residues long. With V trimmed by 6 bases and J by 8 bases, 4 bases remained unmatched. Germline CDR1 reads LNHDA; CDR2 reads SQIVND (reference sequence). The CDR3 DNA sequence: TGTGCCAGTAGCGTGGGACAGGGGGCCGGCTACACCTTC. This translates into CASSVGQGAGYTF.